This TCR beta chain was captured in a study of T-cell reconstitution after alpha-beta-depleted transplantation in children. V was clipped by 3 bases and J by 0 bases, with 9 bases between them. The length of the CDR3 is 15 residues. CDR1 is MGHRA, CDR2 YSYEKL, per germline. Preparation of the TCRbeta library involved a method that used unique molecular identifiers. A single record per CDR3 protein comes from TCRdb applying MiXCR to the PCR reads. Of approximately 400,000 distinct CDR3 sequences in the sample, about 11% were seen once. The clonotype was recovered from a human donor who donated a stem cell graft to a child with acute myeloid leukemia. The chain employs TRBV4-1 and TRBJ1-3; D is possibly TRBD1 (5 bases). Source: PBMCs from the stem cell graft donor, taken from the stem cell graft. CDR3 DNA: TGCGCCAGCAGCCAGACAGTCGCCTCTGGAAACACCATATATTTT. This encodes CASSQTVASGNTIYF.